Below, 15 T cell receptor beta chains from the same sample are listed, as sequenced in a study of CD8+CD57+ T cells in acquired aplastic anemia (dated by TCRdb to the late 2010s). Sequencer: Illumina HiSeq 2000. TCR beta VDJ combination and CDR3 sequence profiling used genomic DNA as the template. Through fastp at Q25 and MiXCR, TCRdb rebuilt clones from the public reads, retaining in-frame beta chains. All rows with the same CDR3 protein become a single entry with the most common DNA and genes. The sample yields roughly 290,000 distinct CDR3 sequences; under 60% were counted once. The ten largest make up 1% to 1.5% of the sample. Patients chosen for sequencing had shown expansion of CD8+CD57+ cells by flow cytometry. The material sequenced was sorted CD4+, CD8+, or CD8+CD57+ T cells (not recorded which) from PBMCs. The receptors come from a human donor with aplastic anemia.

This clonotype was seen a few times. The chain combines TRBV2 with TRBJ2-1; TRBD1 might be the D (6 bases). CDR1 and CDR2 (germline): SNHLY, FYNNEI. The CDR3 has 13 residues. With 1 base removed from V and 15 bases from J, the gap between germline ends came to 16 bases. The CDR3 loop is CASSEGPGATGFF. The DNA of the CDR3 is TGTGCCAGCAGTGAAGGGCCAGGGGCCACGGGGTTCTTC. Full variable domain (outside the CDR3, taken from reference TRBV2 and TRBJ2-1): EPEVTQTPSHQVTQMGQEVILRCVPISNHLYFYWYRQILGQKVEFLVSFYNNEISEKSEIFDDQFSVERPDGSNFTLKIRSTKLEDSAMYFCASSEGPGATGFFGPGTRLTVL.

This clonotype was seen repeatedly, ten times or more. CDR3 loop: CASRVQGQETQYF. Here the CDR3 DNA reads TGTGCCAGCCGAGTACAGGGTCAAGAGACCCAGTACTTC. The chain combines TRBV2 with TRBJ2-5; D is possibly TRBD1 (6 bases). Looked up from germline, CDR1 is SNHLY and CDR2 is FYNNEI. V dropped 8 bases and J dropped 2 bases, with 12 bases sitting between them. The length of the CDR3 is 13 residues.

The chain is built from TRBV10-2 and TRBJ1-5, with D maybe TRBD1 (5 bases). V was shortened by 6 bases and J by 14 bases, with 29 bases between the two germline ends. Germline CDR1 and CDR2: WSHSY and SAAADI. The CDR3 has 16 residues. The CDR3 bases are TGCGCCAGCAGCCAAGAGGGGCTTACGGGAGGGAAGAATGAGCATTTT. Translated, it gives CASSQEGLTGGKNEHF.

V usage is TRBV20-1 and J usage is TRBJ2-7; 8 positions match TRBD2. CDR1 is DFQATT, CDR2 SNEGSKA, per germline (reference sequence). Trimming took 0 bases from V and 0 from J; bases not matched to a gene: 4. The CDR3 is 15 residues long. CDR3 in amino acids: CSARDDSGNSYEQYF. CDR3 bases: TGCAGTGCTAGAGACGATAGCGGGAACTCCTACGAGCAGTACTTC.

This clonotype was picked up many times. V gene TRBV7-9 combines with J gene TRBJ2-5, with 7 bases fitting TRBD1. Losses at the gene ends were 4 bases for V and 2 bases for J; bases not matched to a gene: 10. The CDR3 is 16 amino acids. The germline gives CDR1 SEHNR, CDR2 FQNEAQ (reference sequence). The CDR3 region has the DNA TGTGCCAGCAGCTCCCGGGACAGATGGCGGCAAGAGACCCAGTACTTC. Its protein is CASSSRDRWRQETQYF.

Here the CDR3 DNA reads TGTGCCACCAGTGAGTCGGGACAGGGGGCTATGGAGCAGTTCTTC. Its protein is CATSESGQGAMEQFF. J is TRBJ2-1 and V is TRBV24-1; 12 bases line up with TRBD1. Germline lookup yields CDR1 KGHDR and CDR2 SFDVKD. V lost 4 bases and J lost 10; bases outside the gene matches: 7. CDR3 length equals 15 residues.

The chain carries TRBV7-8 and TRBJ2-5, with a weak D call TRBD2 (7 bases). The J call could be wrong; TRBJ2-1 is a better fit for the DNA end. Germline CDR1 and CDR2: SGHVS and FQNEAQ. The CDR3 contains 14 residues. This CDR3 is CATSKGGEYNEQFF. DNA for the CDR3: TGTGCCACCTCTAAGGGGGGGGAATACAATGAGCAGTTCTTC.

J is TRBJ2-7 and V is TRBV7-6, with 7 bases fitting TRBD2. The CDR3 sequence is 15 residues long. The V segment lost 5 bases and the J segment 2 bases; nucleotides outside the gene matches: 9. Germline CDR1 and CDR2: SGHVS and FNYEAQ. CDR3 sequence: CASSATSDTAYEQYF. The CDR3 region has the DNA TGTGCCAGCAGCGCCACTAGCGACACTGCCTACGAGCAGTACTTC.

V is TRBV20-1 and J is TRBJ1-5; 8 nucleotides match TRBD1. The ends lost 7 bases at V and 6 bases at J; junction bases unmatched: 11. Germline V gives CDR1 DFQATT, CDR2 SNEGSKA (reference sequence). The CDR3 runs to 14 residues. CDR3 region: CSVKDRVYGQPQHF. The CDR3 DNA reads as TGCAGTGTTAAGGACAGGGTTTATGGTCAGCCCCAGCATTTT.

This clonotype was found many times. The J gene is TRBJ1-2, the V gene TRBV2; D is undetermined. V was clipped by 1 base and J by 7 bases, with 10 bases between them. This CDR3 is 13 amino acids long. Germline assignment: CDR1 SNHLY and CDR2 FYNNEI. CDR3 loop: CASSEGLWLGYTF. The CDR3, as DNA: TGTGCCAGCAGTGAAGGGTTGTGGCTTGGCTACACCTTC.

There are a few counts of this clonotype. The junction differs from germline at one of its ends, possibly a read error. The chain couples TRBV7-7 to TRBJ2-2; D is ambiguous. CDR3 length: 13 residues. CDR1 is SSHAT and CDR2 is FNYEAQ in the germline V gene (reference sequence). The CDR3 sequence: CASSLALTGELFF. DNA of the CDR3: TGTGCTAGCAGCTTGGCCCTCACCGGGGAGCTGTTTTTT.

The J gene is TRBJ2-7, the V gene TRBV19, with a tentative D call TRBD2 (5 bases). Deletions cut 5 bases from V and 6 bases from J, with 14 bases between. CDR1 is LNHDA and CDR2 is SQIVND in the germline V gene (reference sequence). The CDR3 runs to 13 residues. CDR3 region: CASSLSMGAEQYF. CDR3 nucleotides: TGTGCCAGTAGTTTGTCCATGGGAGCCGAGCAGTACTTC.

A remark on this clonotype: A clone one base away is much larger, so this may be a read error. The chain is built from TRBV6-5 and TRBJ2-1; D tentatively reads TRBD1 or TRBD2 (5 bases each). Germline-derived CDR1 and CDR2 are MNHEY and SVGAGI. This CDR3 has 14 amino acids. DNA of the CDR3: TGTGCCAGCAGTTACGCCCTCGGGGCCAGTGAGCAGTTATTC. Its translation is CASSYALGASEQLF.

This clonotype has only a few counts. V usage is TRBV2 and J usage is TRBJ2-1; D is ambiguous. Trimming left V 4 bases short and J 6 bases short, with 10 bases between. Germline V lookup: CDR1 SNHLY, CDR2 FYNNEI. This CDR3 contains 13 residues. Here the CDR3 DNA reads TGTGCCAGCAGTGTCTCTAGGATCAATGAGCAGTTCTTC. This gives the protein CASSVSRINEQFF.

V and J are TRBV5-6 and TRBJ2-2; TRBD1 matches 9 bases. CDR3 length equals 16 residues. Per the germline V gene, CDR1 is SGHDT and CDR2 is YYEEEE. With V trimmed by 5 bases and J by 4 bases, 9 bases remained unmatched. Here the CDR3 DNA reads TGTGCCAGCAGGACCCAAGGACAGGGGCTCACCGGGGAGCTGTTTTTT. It encodes CASRTQGQGLTGELFF.